This passage covers 20 T cell receptor beta chains from one sample sequenced in a study of T cell repertoires in cytomegalovirus infection. Their antigen targets remain unknown. TCRdb passed the reads through MiXCR, listing each CDR3 protein once. The sample shows about 110,000 distinct CDR3 sequences, around 31% of them seen only once. Material: CD8+ T cells from cultured PBMCs, obtained from culture after CMV antigen stimulation. The receptors shown here come from a human donor in good health (CMV status not recorded). Some clones in this sample may be carry-over from other donors' samples.

The chain recombines TRBV27 with TRBJ2-2; D may be TRBD1 or TRBD2 (5 bases each). Germline-derived CDR1 and CDR2 are MNHEY and SMNVEV (reference sequence). Trimming shortened V by 5 bases and J by 4 bases, and 14 bases separated the two germline ends. The CDR3 length is 15 residues. The CDR3 spells CASSLTRDLTGELFF. As DNA, the CDR3 is TGTGCCAGCAGTCTCACCCGGGACCTCACCGGGGAGCTGTTTTTT.

This rearrangement joins TRBV10-3 to TRBJ2-7; 8 bases map to TRBD1. There are 14 residues in the CDR3. Per germline, CDR1 ENHRY and CDR2 SYGVKD. V shed 5 bases, J shed 6 bases, and the junction held 9 bases outside the gene matches. Here the CDR3 reads CAISSPDRGTEQYF. For the CDR3, the DNA is TGTGCCATCAGTTCGCCTGACAGGGGAACCGAGCAGTACTTC.

The chain combines TRBV5-6 with TRBJ1-1, with TRBD1 identical over 7 bases. Germline V CDR1 and CDR2: SGHDT, YYEEEE. Trimming cost V 4 bases and J 1 base; bases outside gene matches: 4. This CDR3 spans 14 amino acids. In nucleotides, the CDR3 is TGTGCCAGCAGCGTCCGGACAGGGAACACTGAAGCTTTCTTT. Translating it yields CASSVRTGNTEAFF.

The chain uses TRBV7-8 and TRBJ2-5, with 9 bases identical to TRBD1. Germline loops: CDR1 SGHVS, CDR2 FQNEAQ. V gave up 6 bases and J gave up 5 bases; unmatched junction bases: 13. The CDR3 has 16 residues. The DNA for the CDR3 is TGTGCCAGCAGACTCACGACAGGGGGTTCTCGGGAGACCCAGTACTTC. Protein sequence: CASRLTTGGSRETQYF.

The chain combines TRBV7-6 with TRBJ1-6, with D perhaps TRBD1 (5 bases). The CDR3 covers 15 residues. Per the germline V gene, CDR1 is SGHVS and CDR2 is FNYEAQ. Deletions cut 0 bases from V and 11 bases from J, with 14 bases between. The CDR3 is CASSLAYGGTTPLHF. In DNA, the CDR3 is TGTGCCAGCAGCTTAGCCTACGGGGGGACGACACCCCTCCACTTT.

This clonotype was recorded at least ten times. The chain combines TRBV5-1 with TRBJ1-2, with no clear D. This CDR3 has 18 amino acids. The ends were cut back, 1 base at V and 0 bases at J, with 19 bases in the middle. Germline V CDR1 and CDR2: SGHRS, YFSETQ. CDR3 amino acids: CASSLRAPSQTANYGYTF. CDR3 nucleotides: TGCGCCAGCAGCTTGAGGGCTCCAAGCCAAACAGCTAACTATGGCTACACCTTC.

The V gene is TRBV6-5, the J gene TRBJ1-1; possibly TRBD1 for D (5 bases). Trimming took 3 bases from V and 0 from J, leaving 17 bases between them. This CDR3 has 17 residues. Germline CDR1 and CDR2: MNHEY and SVGAGI. The CDR3, as DNA: TGTGCCAGCAGTTATACAGGAGAACAATTCATGAACACTGAAGCTTTCTTT. This translates into CASSYTGEQFMNTEAFF.

The chain carries TRBV4-1 and TRBJ2-7; the D call may be TRBD1 or TRBD2 (5 bases each). Germline CDR1 MGHRA, CDR2 YSYEKL. This CDR3 has 13 residues. Trimming cost V 2 bases and J 4 bases, with 9 bases left between them. CDR3: CASSQMGVYEQYF. The CDR3 DNA is TGCGCCAGCAGCCAAATGGGGGTATACGAGCAGTACTTC.

This clonotype has just a few counts. The chain carries TRBV11-1 and TRBJ2-2; D not certain. V lost 3 bases to trimming and J lost 7 bases, with 6 bases between them. The germline CDR1 and CDR2 sequences are SGHAT and FQDESV (reference sequence). The length of the CDR3 is 12 residues. The CDR3 protein is CASSFFRGELFF. The CDR3 coding sequence is TGTGCCAGCAGCTTTTTCCGCGGGGAGCTGTTTTTT.

The chain links TRBV28 to TRBJ1-1, with D unclear. The germline V gene encodes CDR1 MDHEN and CDR2 SYDVKM. Trimming pared 3 bases from V and 4 bases from J, leaving 9 bases between. The CDR3 covers 13 residues. In DNA, the CDR3 is TGTGCCAGCAGTTTGGTATCTACCACTGAAGCTTTCTTT. Protein sequence: CASSLVSTTEAFF.

This clonotype occurred a few times. This chain joins TRBV12-5 and TRBJ2-2; 7 bases are shared with TRBD1. The ends lost 6 bases at V and 7 bases at J; junction bases unmatched: 8. Germline lookup yields CDR1 LGHNT and CDR2 FRNRAP. The CDR3 runs 14 residues. In nucleotides, the CDR3 is TGTGCTAGTGGCCGAGGGGGCTACGGCGGGGAGCTGTTTTTT. Its protein product is CASGRGGYGGELFF.

This clonotype was recorded a few times. The chain employs TRBV4-1 and TRBJ2-7; D ambiguous. CDR1 and CDR2 (germline): MGHRA, YSYEKL. Trimming removed 1 base from V and 2 bases from J, with 6 bases in between. This CDR3 is 13 amino acids long. The CDR3 sequence is CASSQGTPYEQYF. The CDR3 DNA follows: TGCGCCAGCAGCCAAGGGACCCCCTACGAGCAGTACTTC.

This chain links TRBV5-4 with TRBJ2-1; 11 bases match TRBD1. The V segment lost 10 bases and the J segment 2 bases; nucleotides outside the gene matches: 8. The CDR3 has 15 residues. Germline CDR1 is SGHNT and CDR2 is YYREEE (reference sequence). The CDR3 protein is CASGAGQGAYNEQFF. In DNA form, the CDR3 reads TGTGCCTCCGGCGCGGGACAGGGGGCCTACAATGAGCAGTTCTTC.

This clonotype was observed at least ten times. The chain is built from TRBV2 and TRBJ2-7; no definite D call. Germline V gene lookup returns CDR1 SNHLY and CDR2 FYNNEI. The V and J ends lost 1 base and 0 bases respectively, with 7 bases between them. The CDR3 loop spans 14 amino acids. As DNA, the CDR3 is TGTGCCAGCAGTGAAGACGGGTTCTCCTACGAGCAGTACTTC. Encoded protein: CASSEDGFSYEQYF.

This clonotype was seen a handful of times. This rearrangement joins TRBV5-4 to TRBJ2-1, with 8 bases matching TRBD2. CDR1 is SGHNT and CDR2 is YYREEE in the germline V gene (reference sequence). The CDR3 runs to 15 residues. With V trimmed by 0 bases and J by 4 bases, 3 bases remained unmatched. CDR3 amino acids: CASSLVSSGYNEQFF. CDR3 bases: TGTGCCAGCAGCTTGGTGTCTAGCGGGTACAATGAGCAGTTCTTC. The full variable domain, rest sourced from reference TRBV5-4 and TRBJ2-1, is ETGVTQSPTHLIKTRGQQVTLRCSSQSGHNTVSWYQQALGQGPQFIFQYYREEENGRGNFPPRFSGLQFPNYSSELNVNALELDDSALYLCASSLVSSGYNEQFFGPGTRLTVL.

This clonotype was detected many times. The rearrangement links TRBV12-3 or TRBV12-4 to TRBJ2-7, with D tentatively TRBD1 (5 bases). The CDR3 totals 13 residues. V lost 5 bases, J lost 0 bases, and 8 bases lay in between. CDR3 DNA sequence: TGTGCCAGCAGTCTGACAGACTCCTACGAGCAGTACTTC. Its translation is CASSLTDSYEQYF.

This clonotype was counted a few times. This chain links TRBV27 with TRBJ1-5, with a tentative D call TRBD1 (6 bases). CDR1 is MNHEY, CDR2 SMNVEV, per germline (reference sequence). Trimming left V 2 bases short and J 5 bases short, with 10 bases between. CDR3 size: 14 residues. DNA of the CDR3: TGTGCCAGCAGTTTAAGGGGGGTGCATCAGCCCCAGCATTTT. Residues: CASSLRGVHQPQHF.

Many counts were recorded for this clonotype. This chain joins TRBV7-8 and TRBJ2-3, with 13 bases aligning to TRBD2. Germline V CDR1 and CDR2: SGHVS, FQNEAQ. The ends lost 5 bases at V and 1 base at J; junction bases unmatched: 9. The CDR3 has 18 amino acids. The CDR3 sequence: CASSQWTSGGQGTDTQYF. The CDR3 nucleotides read TGTGCCAGCAGCCAATGGACTAGCGGGGGCCAAGGCACAGATACGCAGTATTTT.

This clonotype has only a few counts. The chain joins TRBV4-1 to TRBJ2-3; D is uncertain. V lost 5 bases and J lost 0, with 6 bases in between. The CDR3 extends over 13 amino acids. Looked up from germline, CDR1 is MGHRA and CDR2 is YSYEKL. CDR3 sequence (DNA): TGCGCCAGCAGCGACCTGAGCACAGATACGCAGTATTTT. Its translation: CASSDLSTDTQYF.

This clonotype was observed at least ten times. The chain recombines TRBV7-8 with TRBJ2-3, with a weak D call TRBD2 (6 bases). The V gene's germline CDR1 is SGHVS and CDR2 FQNEAQ. The V gene lost 3 bases and the J gene lost 2 bases, with 15 bases spanning the gap. The CDR3 is made up of 16 amino acids. The CDR3 protein is CASSLTEGRDTDTQYF. Written as DNA, the CDR3 is TGTGCCAGCAGCTTGACGGAGGGAAGGGACACAGATACGCAGTATTTT.